This TCR beta chain was documented in a study of blood T cell repertoires in COVID-19. Across the whole study: COVID-19 samples, acute and convalescent, were from the United States, Italy and Spain. T cells, B-cell-depleted T cells, or PBMCs provided the cDNA or gDNA that served as material.

Original data processing: Amplification of reference gene primers was used by the study to estimate nucleated cell counts. Produced via immunoSEQ multiplex PCR; TCRdb's table is partial and in-frame only. Clonal size and the V and J genes are those of that table, whereas D and trimming came from the DNA. The table has approximately 270,000 clones, 87% seen once; the top ten hold approximately 3.3%. Germline V gene sequence: CDR1 LNHDA, CDR2 SQIVND (reference sequence). The CDR3 is 16 amino acids. The V end was cut by 5 bases, the J end by 4 bases, with 20 bases between. The chain employs TRBV19 and TRBJ1-1; the D gene is possibly TRBD1 (6 bases). The sequence came from a man younger than 35 with active or convalescent COVID-19. Material: peripheral blood. CDR3: CASSGGGGFVSTEAFF. The CDR3 DNA reads as TGTGCCAGTAGTGGAGGGGGGGGTTTCGTTTCCACTGAAGCTTTCTTT.